What follows are 10 T cell receptor beta chains derived from one specimen sequenced in a study of long-term antiretroviral therapy in people with HIV. At the survey level, the v3.0 immunoSEQ assay was run. The data were produced by immunoSEQ multiplex PCR, yet TCRdb's version contains in-frame clones alone and is incomplete. Among some 29,000 clones listed, roughly 90% were seen once. The input for sequencing was unsorted PBMCs, taken 0.5 years after starting antiretroviral therapy. The receptor set was obtained from a woman under 30 with HIV.

The chain employs TRBV7-9 and TRBJ1-1, with a possible D match to TRBD1 (6 bases). Trimming cost V 2 bases and J 1 base, with 14 bases left between them. This CDR3 is built from 16 residues. Germline assignment: CDR1 SEHNR and CDR2 FQNEAQ (reference sequence). In DNA form, the CDR3 reads TGTGCCAGCAGCTTATCCAGGGGTATACGGAACACTGAAGCTTTCTTT. Translated, it gives CASSLSRGIRNTEAFF.

The chain links TRBV5-1 to TRBJ2-7; TRBD2 aligns across 7 bases. The germline V gene has CDR1 SGHRS and CDR2 YFSETQ. The CDR3 has 14 amino acids. The trim removed 5 bases at V and 2 bases at J, leaving 7 bases unmatched. The CDR3 coding sequence is TGCGCCAGCAGGGGGGTCGCGGGAGCCTACGAGCAGTACTTC. Translated: CASRGVAGAYEQYF.

The chain joins TRBV7-2 to TRBJ2-3; D might be TRBD1 or TRBD2, each matching 5 bases. The germline V gene encodes CDR1 SGHTA and CDR2 FQGNSA. CDR3 length: 15 residues. The V and J ends lost 5 bases and 0 bases respectively, with 12 bases between them. The DNA of the CDR3 is TGTGCCAGCAGCCCGCCGGGACGGAGCACAGATACGCAGTATTTT. It yields the protein CASSPPGRSTDTQYF.

CDR3 coding DNA: TGTGCCAGCAGCCTTTATACACGAGAGACCCAGTACTTC. Translation: CASSLYTRETQYF. The V call is TRBV27, the J call TRBJ2-5, with D uncertain. Trimming pared 6 bases from V and 4 bases from J, leaving 12 bases between. CDR1 MNHEY and CDR2 SMNVEV come from the germline V gene (reference sequence). There are 13 residues in the CDR3.

The chain employs TRBV4-1 and TRBJ2-5, with D unresolved. The J call may be mistaken, given a closer DNA end match to TRBJ2-7. This CDR3 has 14 amino acids. In germline, CDR1 is MGHRA, CDR2 YSYEKL. The CDR3: CASSQARPNYEQYF. CDR3 coding DNA: TGCGCCAGCAGCCAAGCCAGACCCAACTACGAGCAGTACTTC.

V is TRBV4-1 and J is TRBJ2-7; 8 bases map to TRBD2. The V and J ends lost 4 bases and 4 bases, in that order; junction bases with no gene match: 9. The CDR3 is 15 amino acids. Germline-derived CDR1 and CDR2 are MGHRA and YSYEKL. The CDR3, as DNA: TGCGCCAGCAGCCCAAGCGGGAGCCCCCGGTACGAGCAGTACTTC. It yields the protein CASSPSGSPRYEQYF.

V gene TRBV5-1 combines with J gene TRBJ2-2; 8 bases match TRBD1. Germline CDR1 SGHRS, CDR2 YFSETQ. The CDR3 consists of 15 residues. The J segment lost 4 bases and the V segment lost 3 bases, leaving 5 bases of the junction unmatched. CDR3 DNA sequence: TGCGCCAGCAGCTCGACAGGGGTGAGCACCGGGGAGCTGTTTTTT. Its protein product is CASSSTGVSTGELFF.

V is TRBV6-1 and J is TRBJ2-5, with a weak D call TRBD1 (6 bases). CDR3 size: 14 residues. Trimming pared 3 bases from V and 3 bases from J, leaving 11 bases between. The germline CDR1 and CDR2 sequences are MNHNS and SASEGT. The CDR3 DNA is TGTGCCAGCAGTGACCCTAACAGGGAAGAGACCCAGTACTTC. Amino acid sequence: CASSDPNREETQYF.

This chain uses TRBV6-5 with TRBJ2-7; 10 bases match TRBD2. V dropped 2 bases and J dropped 10; count of bases not matched to a gene: 5. The CDR3 totals 13 residues. The germline gives CDR1 MNHEY, CDR2 SVGAGI. CDR3 sequence: CASSYGLAGVQYF. CDR3 nucleotides: TGTGCCAGCAGTTACGGCCTAGCGGGAGTACAGTACTTC.

The chain joins TRBV7-3 to TRBJ2-1; D perhaps matches TRBD2 (7 bases). Germline assignment: CDR1 SGHTA and CDR2 FQGTGA. This CDR3 has 15 residues. Deletions cut 5 bases from V and 10 bases from J, with 21 bases between. CDR3 sequence reads: CASSGGLGGGIEQFF. CDR3 nucleotides: TGTGCCAGCAGCGGGGGGCTCGGCGGGGGAATAGAGCAGTTCTTC.